The 7 T cell receptor beta chains listed next were all sequenced from one sample in a study of tumor T cells in aggressive B-cell lymphoma (dated by TCRdb to between 2016 and 2019). The library was produced with the immunoSEQ multiplex PCR assay. The table was pulled from immuneACCESS by TCRdb, which kept in-frame rearrangements only. Such tables lose some clones; where checked, under half of the loss comes from unresolved V genes, and the rest has no known cause. The sample profile shows about 5,100 clones; roughly 88% of them were found once. Jointly, the top ten make up roughly 5.6% of the sample. The sequencing input was tumor tissue. The receptors were gathered from an adult with diffuse large B cell lymphoma.

The chain has TRBV27 and TRBJ2-7; 8 bases are a match to TRBD2. V was clipped by 7 bases and J by 0 bases; unmatched bases: 2. The CDR3 runs 13 residues. Germline CDR1 and CDR2: MNHEY and SMNVEV (reference sequence). CDR3 in DNA: TGTGCCAGCAAGCGGGGGTCCTCCTACGAGCAGTACTTC. Encoded protein: CASKRGSSYEQYF.

The V call is TRBV29-1, the J call TRBJ1-1; D might be TRBD1 (6 bases). The V gene lost 3 bases and the J gene lost 12 bases, with 8 bases spanning the gap. This CDR3 contains 9 residues. The germline gives CDR1 SQVTM, CDR2 ANQGSEA. The CDR3 region is CSVDRGPFF. In DNA, the CDR3 is TGCAGCGTTGACAGGGGACCTTTCTTT.

The rearrangement joins TRBV29-1 to TRBJ2-5, with D perhaps TRBD1 (6 bases). This CDR3 spans 15 amino acids. V lost 1 base and J lost 4, with 16 bases in between. From germline, CDR1 is SQVTM and CDR2 ANQGSEA. The CDR3 region is CSVEGVGGRIETQYF. DNA for the CDR3: TGCAGCGTTGAAGGGGTAGGGGGTCGGATAGAGACCCAGTACTTC.

The table lists this clone with a count of one. V and J are TRBV27 and TRBJ2-5; TRBD1 aligns across 12 bases. Looked up from germline, CDR1 is MNHEY and CDR2 is SMNVEV (reference sequence). The CDR3 is 14 residues long. V shed 4 bases and J 11 bases; nucleotides not matched to a gene: 8. The CDR3 DNA sequence: TGTGCCAGCAGTTCGGGACAGGGGGCATGGGAGCAGTACTTC. Translation gives CASSSGQGAWEQYF.

This clone was seen a single time. This chain connects TRBV2 to TRBJ2-2, with 8 nucleotides matching TRBD1. CDR3 length: 13 amino acids. Germline lookup yields CDR1 SNHLY and CDR2 FYNNEI. Germline trimming cut 8 bases from V and 6 bases from J; bases unmatched to any gene: 5. For the CDR3, the DNA is TGTGCCAGCGACAGGGGAGTGGCCGGGGAGCTGTTTTTT. Amino acids: CASDRGVAGELFF.

A note on this clone: At one end the junction does not follow the germline gene, possibly because of a read error. The chain joins TRBV6-6 to TRBJ1-6; 7 positions agree with TRBD1. CDR3 length equals 14 residues. CDR1 is MNHNY, CDR2 SVGAGI, per germline (reference sequence). CDR3: CASSSSGGNSPLHF. CDR3 sequence (DNA): TGTGCCAGCAGCTCCTCAGGGGGTAATTCACCTCTCCACTTT.

With regard to this clone: The sample contains more than one DNA sequence encoding this CDR3. This chain joins TRBV27 and TRBJ1-4, with 9 positions matching TRBD1. Trimming cost V 4 bases and J 5 bases; bases outside gene matches: 14. This CDR3 has 18 residues. Germline assignment: CDR1 MNHEY and CDR2 SMNVEV (reference sequence). CDR3 DNA: TGTGCCAGCAGTTCTACTAGGGGAAGGGGGACAGGGAATGAAAAACTGTTTTTT. Protein sequence: CASSSTRGRGTGNEKLFF.